The rows below give T cell receptor beta chains drawn from one sample of a study of shared clonotypes between healthy human individuals. Measured with immunoSEQ multiplex PCR; TCRdb has only the in-frame clones, and not every one. The sample lists approximately 2.5 million clones; 93% were seen once. The sample taken for sequencing was naive CD4+ T cells from PBMCs. The receptors were sampled from a man aged 18 to 30 in good health. Some clones in this sample may be carry-over from other donors' samples. Each CDR3 is given with its conserved first and last residue. Fields, in order: J gene, V gene, CDR3 protein.

>TRBJ2-3|TRBV2
CASKADTQYF
>TRBJ2-3|TRBV13
CASSSGLAGADTQYF
>TRBJ1-3|TRBV5-1
CASSEGRIGNTIYF
>TRBJ2-5|TRBV30
CAWSVGPRRTGGPETQYF
>TRBJ2-7|TRBV11-1
CASSNRAGPYEQYF
>TRBJ2-5|TRBV15
CATSRTSGWQTQYF
>TRBJ2-6|TRBV2
CASSERRNSFSGANVLTF
>TRBJ2-3|TRBV10-3
CAISDHQQGAERDTQYF
>TRBJ2-3|TRBV6-4
CASSPTDERYTDTQYF
>TRBJ2-7|TRBV7-9
CASRSHGTSSYEQYF